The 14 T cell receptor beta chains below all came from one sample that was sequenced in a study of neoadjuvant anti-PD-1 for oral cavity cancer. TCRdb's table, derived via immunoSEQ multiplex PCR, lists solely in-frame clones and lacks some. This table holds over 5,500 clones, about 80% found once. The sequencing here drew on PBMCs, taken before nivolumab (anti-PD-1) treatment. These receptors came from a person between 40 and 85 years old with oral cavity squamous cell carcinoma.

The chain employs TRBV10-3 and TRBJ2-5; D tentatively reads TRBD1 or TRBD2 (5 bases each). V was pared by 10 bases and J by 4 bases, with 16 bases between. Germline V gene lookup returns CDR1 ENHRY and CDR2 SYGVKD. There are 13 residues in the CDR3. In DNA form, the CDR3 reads TGTGCCACGAATCCGGGGACGGGAGAGACCCAGTACTTC. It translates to CATNPGTGETQYF.

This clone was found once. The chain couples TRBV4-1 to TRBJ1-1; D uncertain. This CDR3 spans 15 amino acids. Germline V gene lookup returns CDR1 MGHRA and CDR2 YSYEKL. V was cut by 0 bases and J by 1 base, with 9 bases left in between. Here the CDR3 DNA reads TGCGCCAGCAGCCAAGAGGGGATACCGAACACTGAAGCTTTCTTT. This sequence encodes CASSQEGIPNTEAFF.

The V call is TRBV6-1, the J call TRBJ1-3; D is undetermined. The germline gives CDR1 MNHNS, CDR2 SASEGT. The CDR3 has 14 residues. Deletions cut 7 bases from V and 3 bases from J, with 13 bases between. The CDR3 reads CASIIVSLGNTIYF. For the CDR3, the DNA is TGTGCCAGCATAATCGTAAGCCTTGGAAACACCATATATTTT.

Written as DNA, the CDR3 is TGTGCCAGCAGAGTTAATCAGCCCCAGCATTTT. Protein sequence: CASRVNQPQHF. The genes are TRBV2 and TRBJ1-5, with D unclear. CDR3 length equals 11 residues. Germline-derived CDR1 and CDR2 are SNHLY and FYNNEI. Between the trimmed V and J ends, which lost 6 bases and 4 bases, there was a span of 4 bases.

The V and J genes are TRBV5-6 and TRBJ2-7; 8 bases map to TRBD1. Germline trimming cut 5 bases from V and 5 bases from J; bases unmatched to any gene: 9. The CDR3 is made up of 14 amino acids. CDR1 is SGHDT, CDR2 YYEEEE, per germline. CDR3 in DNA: TGTGCCAGCAGTTCCCGGGACAGGTACGACGAGCAGTACTTC. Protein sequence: CASSSRDRYDEQYF.

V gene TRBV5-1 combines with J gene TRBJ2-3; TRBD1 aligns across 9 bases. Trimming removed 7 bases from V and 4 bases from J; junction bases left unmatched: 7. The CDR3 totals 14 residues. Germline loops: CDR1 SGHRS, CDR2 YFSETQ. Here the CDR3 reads CASARDRASDTQYF. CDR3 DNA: TGCGCCAGCGCGAGGGACAGGGCATCAGATACGCAGTATTTT.

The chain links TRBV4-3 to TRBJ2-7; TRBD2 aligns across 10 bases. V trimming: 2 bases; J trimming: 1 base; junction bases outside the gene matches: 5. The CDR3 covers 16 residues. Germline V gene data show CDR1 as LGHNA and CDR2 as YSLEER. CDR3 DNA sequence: TGCGCCAGCAGCCAACTAGCGGGGGTTCCTTCCTACGAGCAGTACTTC. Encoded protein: CASSQLAGVPSYEQYF.

The CDR3 loop reads CASSGPEGGSYGYTF. CDR3 sequence (DNA): TGTGCCAGCAGCGGGCCGGAGGGGGGCTCCTATGGCTACACCTTC. V and J are TRBV9 and TRBJ1-2; D perhaps matches TRBD1 (6 bases). Germline CDR1 is SGDLS and CDR2 is YYNGEE. V was cut by 3 bases and J by 4 bases, with 16 bases left in between. The CDR3 extends over 15 amino acids. The full variable domain, in which reference TRBV9 and TRBJ1-2 provide the parts outside the CDR3, is DSGVTQTPKHLITATGQRVTLRCSPRSGDLSVYWYQQSLDQGLQFLIQYYNGEERAKGNILERFSAQQFPDLHSELNLSSLELGDSALYFCASSGPEGGSYGYTFGSGTRLTVV.

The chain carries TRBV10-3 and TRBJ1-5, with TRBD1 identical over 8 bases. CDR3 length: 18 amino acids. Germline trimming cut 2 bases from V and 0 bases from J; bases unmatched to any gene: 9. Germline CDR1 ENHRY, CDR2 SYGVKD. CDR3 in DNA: TGTGCCATCAGTGAGAACAGGGGGACACACAATAGCAATCAGCCCCAGCATTTT. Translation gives CAISENRGTHNSNQPQHF.

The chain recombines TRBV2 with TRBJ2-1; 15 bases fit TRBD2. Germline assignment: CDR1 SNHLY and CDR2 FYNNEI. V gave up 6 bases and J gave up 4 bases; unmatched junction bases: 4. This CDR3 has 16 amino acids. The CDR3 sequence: CASRGTSGGRYNEQFF. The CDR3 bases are TGTGCCAGCAGGGGGACTAGCGGGGGGAGATACAATGAGCAGTTCTTC.

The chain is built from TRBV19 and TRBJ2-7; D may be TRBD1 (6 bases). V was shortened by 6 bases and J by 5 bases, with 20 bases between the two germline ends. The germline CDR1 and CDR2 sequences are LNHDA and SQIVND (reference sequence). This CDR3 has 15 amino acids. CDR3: CASSKQGVTPDEQYF. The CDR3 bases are TGTGCCAGTAGCAAACAGGGCGTTACTCCGGACGAGCAGTACTTC.

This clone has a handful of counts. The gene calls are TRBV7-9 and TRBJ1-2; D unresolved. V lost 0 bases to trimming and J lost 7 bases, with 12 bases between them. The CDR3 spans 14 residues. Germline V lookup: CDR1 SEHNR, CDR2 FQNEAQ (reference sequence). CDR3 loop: CASSLAEPIGGYTF. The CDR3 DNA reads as TGTGCCAGCAGCTTAGCAGAACCAATTGGTGGCTACACCTTC.

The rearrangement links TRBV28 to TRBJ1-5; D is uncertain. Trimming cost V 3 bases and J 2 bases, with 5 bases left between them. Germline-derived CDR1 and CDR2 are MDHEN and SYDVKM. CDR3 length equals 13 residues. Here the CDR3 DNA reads TGTGCCAGCAGTTTTGGGCGCAATCAGCCCCAGCATTTT. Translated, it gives CASSFGRNQPQHF.

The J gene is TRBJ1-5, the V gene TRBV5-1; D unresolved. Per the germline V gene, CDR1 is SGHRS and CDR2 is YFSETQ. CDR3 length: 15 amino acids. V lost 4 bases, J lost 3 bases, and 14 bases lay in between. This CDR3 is CASSIAPDYNQPQHF. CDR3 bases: TGCGCCAGCAGCATTGCCCCTGATTACAATCAGCCCCAGCATTTT.